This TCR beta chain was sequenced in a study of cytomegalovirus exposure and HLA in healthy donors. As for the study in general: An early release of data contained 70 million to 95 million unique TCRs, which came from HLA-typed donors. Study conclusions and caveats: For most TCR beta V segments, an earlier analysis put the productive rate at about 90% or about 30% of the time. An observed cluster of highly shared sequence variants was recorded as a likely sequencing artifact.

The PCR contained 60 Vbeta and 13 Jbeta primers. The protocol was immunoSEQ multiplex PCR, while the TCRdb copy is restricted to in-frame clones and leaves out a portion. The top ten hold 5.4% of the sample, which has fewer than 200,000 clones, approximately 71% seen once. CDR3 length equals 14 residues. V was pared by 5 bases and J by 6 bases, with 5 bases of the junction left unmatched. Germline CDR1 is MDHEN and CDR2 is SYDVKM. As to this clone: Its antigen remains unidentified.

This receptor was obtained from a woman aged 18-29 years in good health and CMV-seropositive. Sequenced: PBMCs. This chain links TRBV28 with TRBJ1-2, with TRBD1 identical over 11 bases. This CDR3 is CASSTGDRGDGYTF. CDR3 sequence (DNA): TGTGCCAGCAGTACGGGGGACAGGGGGGATGGCTACACCTTC.